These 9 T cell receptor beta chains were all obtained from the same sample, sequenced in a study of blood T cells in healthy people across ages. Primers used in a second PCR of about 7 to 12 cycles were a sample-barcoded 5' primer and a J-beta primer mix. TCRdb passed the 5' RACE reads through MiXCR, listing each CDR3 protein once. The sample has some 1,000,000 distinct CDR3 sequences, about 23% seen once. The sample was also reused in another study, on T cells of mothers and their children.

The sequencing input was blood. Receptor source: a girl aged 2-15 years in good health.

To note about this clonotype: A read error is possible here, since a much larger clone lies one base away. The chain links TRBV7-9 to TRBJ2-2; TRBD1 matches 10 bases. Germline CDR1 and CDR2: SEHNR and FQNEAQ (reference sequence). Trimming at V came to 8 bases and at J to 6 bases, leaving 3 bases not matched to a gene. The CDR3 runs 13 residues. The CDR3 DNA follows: TGTGCCAGCCGGGACAGGGGCCCCGGGGAGCTGTTTTTT. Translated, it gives CASRDRGPGELFF.

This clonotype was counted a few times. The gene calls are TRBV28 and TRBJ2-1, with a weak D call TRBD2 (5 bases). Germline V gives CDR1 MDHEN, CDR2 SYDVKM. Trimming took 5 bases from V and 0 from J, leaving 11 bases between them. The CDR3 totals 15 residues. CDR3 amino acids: CASSRAELSYNEQFF. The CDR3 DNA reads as TGTGCCAGCAGTAGAGCGGAACTCTCCTACAATGAGCAGTTCTTC.

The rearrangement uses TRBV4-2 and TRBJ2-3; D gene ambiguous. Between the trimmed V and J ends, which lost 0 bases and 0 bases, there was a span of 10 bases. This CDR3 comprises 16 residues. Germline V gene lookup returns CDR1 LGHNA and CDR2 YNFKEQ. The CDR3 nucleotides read TGTGCCAGCAGCCAAGAATTCCGGGTTAGCACAGATACGCAGTATTTT. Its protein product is CASSQEFRVSTDTQYF.

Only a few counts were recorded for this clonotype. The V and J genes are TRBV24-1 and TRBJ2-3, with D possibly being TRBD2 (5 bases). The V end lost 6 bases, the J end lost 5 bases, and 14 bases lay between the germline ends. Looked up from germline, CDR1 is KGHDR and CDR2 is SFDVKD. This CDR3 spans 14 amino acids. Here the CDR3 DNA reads TGTGCCACCAGTCCCGGGGAGCGCAAAGATACGCAGTATTTT. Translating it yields CATSPGERKDTQYF.

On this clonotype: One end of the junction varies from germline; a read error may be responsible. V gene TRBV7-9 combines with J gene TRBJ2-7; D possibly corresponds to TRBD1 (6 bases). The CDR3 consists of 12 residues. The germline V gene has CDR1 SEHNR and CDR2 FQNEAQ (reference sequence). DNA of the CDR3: TGTGCCGGCAGACCTACAGGGCGCGAGCAGTACTTC. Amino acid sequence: CAGRPTGREQYF.

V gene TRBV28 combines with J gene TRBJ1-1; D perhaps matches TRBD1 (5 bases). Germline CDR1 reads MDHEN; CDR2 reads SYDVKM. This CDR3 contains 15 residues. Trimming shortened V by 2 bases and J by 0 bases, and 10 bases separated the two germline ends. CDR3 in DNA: TGTGCCAGCAGTTTAAGGGGCACCATGAACACTGAAGCTTTCTTT. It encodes CASSLRGTMNTEAFF.

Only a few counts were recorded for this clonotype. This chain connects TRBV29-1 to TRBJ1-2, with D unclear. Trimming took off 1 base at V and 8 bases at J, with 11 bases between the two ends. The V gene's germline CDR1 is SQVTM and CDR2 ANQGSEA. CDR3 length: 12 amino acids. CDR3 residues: CSVEVGYDGYTF. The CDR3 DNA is TGCAGCGTTGAAGTGGGTTATGACGGCTACACCTTC.

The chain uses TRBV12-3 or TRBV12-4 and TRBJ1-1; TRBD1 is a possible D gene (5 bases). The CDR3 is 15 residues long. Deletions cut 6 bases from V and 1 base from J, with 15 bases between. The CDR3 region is CASSLDRRGNTEAFF. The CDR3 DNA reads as TGTGCCAGCAGCCTAGACAGAAGGGGGAACACTGAAGCTTTCTTT.

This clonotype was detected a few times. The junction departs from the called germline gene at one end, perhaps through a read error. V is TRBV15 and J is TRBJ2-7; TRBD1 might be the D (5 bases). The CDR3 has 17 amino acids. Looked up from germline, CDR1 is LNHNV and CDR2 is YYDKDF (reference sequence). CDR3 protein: CATSRDYGTGASYEQYF. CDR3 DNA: TGCGCCACCAGCAGAGATTACGGTACAGGAGCCTCCTACGAGCAGTACTTC.